The rows below give T cell receptor beta chains drawn from one sample of a study of T cells in Graves' hyperthyroidism and ophthalmopathy. TCRdb re-derived calls from the multiplex PCR reads in MiXCR, one entry per CDR3 protein. The sample records about 260,000 distinct CDR3 sequences, around 17% being singletons. The sample comprised blood. The receptors originated from a woman between 18 and 29 years old with Graves' ophthalmopathy. Each CDR3 is given with its conserved first and last residue. The D gene is left open where the match is weak. Clone size is shown for a subset of rows, as once, few, many or a class of expanded clone.

TRBV7-9	many	-	TRBJ1-2	TGTGCCAGCAGCTACACGGGGGGCCGAGCTAACTATGGCTACACCTTC	CASSYTGGRANYGYTF
TRBV28	many	TRBD1	TRBJ1-4	TGTGCCAGCAGACGCCCCCAGGGGGGAGGTGAAAAACTGTTTTTT	CASRRPQGGGEKLFF
TRBV2	many	-	TRBJ1-5	TGTGCCAGCAGTGGACAGAGCAATCAGCCCCAGCATTTT	CASSGQSNQPQHF
TRBV29-1	-	-	TRBJ1-1	TGCAGCGTAGGGGGAGGGTCGGGCACTGAAGCTTTCTTT	CSVGGGSGTEAFF
TRBV7-9	many	-	TRBJ2-1	TGTGCCAGCAGCGGTTGGATGTCCAATGAGCAGTTCTTC	CASSGWMSNEQFF
TRBV11-2	-	TRBD2	TRBJ2-7	TGTGCCAGCAGCTTGGCTGGGACTAGCGGGGGCCTTTTTTACGAGCGGTACTTC	CASSLAGTSGGLFYERYF
TRBV12-3/TRBV12-4	many	-	TRBJ1-1	TGTGCCAGCTCTACTTCTTCTCTGTCCCGAATGAACACTGAAGCTTTCTTT	CASSTSSLSRMNTEAFF
TRBV28	many	TRBD1	TRBJ1-1	TGTGCCAGCAGTTTAGGGACAGCCTCGAACACTGAAGCTTTCTTT	CASSLGTASNTEAFF
TRBV2	many	-	TRBJ2-1	TGTGCCAGCAGTGACCAGCGGAGCTACAATGAGCAGTTCTTC	CASSDQRSYNEQFF
TRBV3-1	many	-	TRBJ1-1	TGTGCCAGCAGCCCTCAACAGGGATCGCGAACTGAAGCTTTCTTT	CASSPQQGSRTEAFF
TRBV5-8	many	-	TRBJ1-2	TGTGCCAGCAGCTTAGGCGGGACCGTCTATGGCTACACCTTC	CASSLGGTVYGYTF
TRBV28	many	-	TRBJ2-3	TGTGCCAGCAGTTCGTTGAACAGGGTTACAGATACGCAGTATTTT	CASSSLNRVTDTQYF
TRBV5-8	few	-	TRBJ1-3	TGTGCCAGCAGCTGGGGGACTTCTGGAAACACCATATATTTT	CASSWGTSGNTIYF
TRBV20-1	many	TRBD1	TRBJ2-4	TGCAGTGCTGGAATCTTAACAGGGGTGCTAGCCAAAAACATTCAGTACTTC	CSAGILTGVLAKNIQYF
TRBV7-9	many	-	TRBJ2-1	TGTGCCAGCAGCTTCTCAACTAGTAGCCATGAGCAGTTCTTC	CASSFSTSSHEQFF
TRBV28	-	TRBD1	TRBJ1-2	TGTGCCAGCAGTTCTCTCGGGACAGGGGGCGGTGGCTATGGCTACACCTTC	CASSSLGTGGGGYGYTF
TRBV19	few	TRBD1	TRBJ1-6	TGTGCCAGTAGTAGGGACAGCACCAATTCACCCCTCCACTTT	CASSRDSTNSPLHF
TRBV20-1	-	TRBD1	TRBJ1-2	TGCAGTGCTAGATCCGGACAGGGGGCCTATGGCTACACCTTC	CSARSGQGAYGYTF
TRBV4-3	-	TRBD2	TRBJ2-2	TGCGCCAGCAGCCAAGATTTCCTAGCGGGTGGCGGGGAGCTGTTTTTT	CASSQDFLAGGGELFF
TRBV30	-	-	TRBJ2-4	TGTGCCTGGACACCGGGCCCTAGCCGAAAGAACATTCAGTACTTC	CAWTPGPSRKNIQYF
TRBV7-2	many	-	TRBJ2-3	TGTGCCAGCAGCTTAGGCGCTATCATAGAGGATACGCAGTATTTT	CASSLGAIIEDTQYF
TRBV9	many	TRBD1	TRBJ1-2	TGTGCCAGCAGCCCTTCGGACAGGGGGCCCGGCTACACCTTC	CASSPSDRGPGYTF
TRBV5-5	many	TRBD2	TRBJ2-2	TGTGCCAGCAGCTTGCCGGGGGGTGAGGCCGGGGAGCTGTTTTTT	CASSLPGGEAGELFF
TRBV13	-	-	TRBJ1-2	TGTGCCAGCAGCTTAGATGGAAAGGGCTACTATGGCTACACCTTC	CASSLDGKGYYGYTF
TRBV12-5	-	TRBD2	TRBJ2-2	TGTGCTAGTGGCCTACCGGGACTAGCGGGGCCAGCCGGGGAGCTGTTTTTT	CASGLPGLAGPAGELFF
TRBV28	many	TRBD1	TRBJ2-2	TGTGCCAGCAGCCCTCCGGACAGGGGCAATTGGAGGGAGCTGTTTTTT	CASSPPDRGNWRELFF
TRBV12-3/TRBV12-4	many	TRBD2	TRBJ2-2	TGTGCCAGCAGTTTTCTCGGTAGCGGGGGGCTCGCGAACACCGGGGAGCTGTTTTTT	CASSFLGSGGLANTGELFF
TRBV6-2/TRBV6-3	-	-	TRBJ2-6	TGTGCCAGCAGCGGTTACTTCCCGGGCTCTGGGGCCAACGTCCTGACTTTC	CASSGYFPGSGANVLTF
TRBV7-3	many	-	TRBJ1-1	TGTGCCAGCAGTTACAAGGTGGGCACTGAAGCTTTCTTT	CASSYKVGTEAFF
TRBV20-1	many	-	TRBJ2-3	TGCAGTGCTTACAGGGCTCAGAATACGCAGTATTTT	CSAYRAQNTQYF
TRBV5-1	many	TRBD2	TRBJ2-5	TGCGCCAGCAGCTTGGCCGGGACTAGCGGAGGAGAGACCCAGTACTTC	CASSLAGTSGGETQYF
TRBV5-6	few	-	TRBJ2-7	TGTGCCAGCAGCGTCGCAGCGAGCTACGAGCAGTACTTC	CASSVAASYEQYF
TRBV28	-	-	TRBJ1-2	TGTGCCAGCAGTTTAAGTGGGCAGGGAAAAACCTTC	CASSLSGQGKTF
TRBV6-6	-	-	TRBJ2-2	TGTGCCAGCAGTTACGGGCGGGGTTCCGGGGAGCTGTTTTTT	CASSYGRGSGELFF
TRBV28	once	-	TRBJ2-7	TGTGCCAGCAGTTCCACCTCCGGGACTCCGCCGACCTACGAGCAGTACTTC	CASSSTSGTPPTYEQYF
TRBV20-1	-	TRBD2	TRBJ2-2	TGCAGTGCTAGCGGGACTAGCGGGGGGGACACCGGGGAGCTGTTTTTT	CSASGTSGGDTGELFF
TRBV18	many	-	TRBJ1-1	TGTGCCAGCTCACCACAGACTGAAGCTTTCTTT	CASSPQTEAFF
TRBV4-2	many	-	TRBJ2-7	TGTGCCAGCAGCCAAGAATTCGCGCTGGCCTCCGAGCAGTACTTC	CASSQEFALASEQYF
TRBV19	few	TRBD1	TRBJ1-6	TGTGCCAGTAGTATCTTGGGCAGGGGGTTAAATTCACCCCTCCACTTT	CASSILGRGLNSPLHF
TRBV4-1	-	TRBD2	TRBJ2-3	TGCGCCAGCAGCCAAGGGCGGGGGAGCACAGATACGCAGTATTTT	CASSQGRGSTDTQYF
TRBV28	many	TRBD1	TRBJ1-4	TGTGCCAGCAGCTTAGACAGGGCTGGTAATGAAAAACTGTTTTTT	CASSLDRAGNEKLFF
TRBV5-8	few	TRBD2	TRBJ2-3	TGTGCCAGCAGCCTGAACCCGATGACTAGCATAGATACGCAGTATTTT	CASSLNPMTSIDTQYF
TRBV11-3	many	-	TRBJ1-1	TGTGCCAGCAGCACGGCGGCAGGGGCTAGGACTGAAGCTTTCTTT	CASSTAAGARTEAFF
TRBV9	many	-	TRBJ2-7	TGTGCCAGCAGTCCAAGTCCATCGCCAGGGTACGAGCAGTACTTC	CASSPSPSPGYEQYF
TRBV20-1	many	-	TRBJ1-6	TGCAGTGCAGAGATGGCAGGGGTTAGTAATTCACCCCTCCACTTT	CSAEMAGVSNSPLHF
TRBV20-1	few	TRBD2	TRBJ2-2	TGCAGTGCTAATGAACTAGCGGGGGGTAGAAAGAACACCGGGGAGCTGTTTTTT	CSANELAGGRKNTGELFF
TRBV15	many	-	TRBJ1-1	TGTGCCACCAGCAGAGATTTAGCAGGGACCACTGAAGCTTTCTTT	CATSRDLAGTTEAFF
TRBV7-3	-	TRBD2	TRBJ2-1	TGTGCCAGCAGCTTAAGGGGACTAGCGGGGGGACAGTTCTTC	CASSLRGLAGGQFF
TRBV5-1	-	TRBD2	TRBJ2-1	TGCGCCAGCAGCCGCGCCCTGACTAGCGGGAGGTATGAGCAGTTCTTC	CASSRALTSGRYEQFF
TRBV5-1	many	-	TRBJ2-3	TGCGCCAGCAGCTTGCTGCCGGAGCTCACAGATACGCAGTATTTT	CASSLLPELTDTQYF
TRBV6-2/TRBV6-3	many	-	TRBJ1-5	TGTGCCAGCAGTTATTCGGGTCGTTATCAGCCCCAGCATTTT	CASSYSGRYQPQHF
TRBV28	many	TRBD1	TRBJ1-1	TGTGCCAGCAGCAGACAGGGGATGAACACTGAAGCTTTCTTT	CASSRQGMNTEAFF
TRBV20-1	many	-	TRBJ2-7	TGCAGTGCTAGTCGGGTAGAGCAGTACTTC	CSASRVEQYF
TRBV5-1	many	TRBD1	TRBJ1-2	TGCGCCAGCAGCTTGATGTTAGGACAGGGAGGTGGCTACACCTTC	CASSLMLGQGGGYTF
TRBV20-1	many	TRBD2	TRBJ2-1	TGCAGTGCTAGACCCCGGGAGGTCGCCCTACAGGATGAGCAGTTCTTC	CSARPREVALQDEQFF